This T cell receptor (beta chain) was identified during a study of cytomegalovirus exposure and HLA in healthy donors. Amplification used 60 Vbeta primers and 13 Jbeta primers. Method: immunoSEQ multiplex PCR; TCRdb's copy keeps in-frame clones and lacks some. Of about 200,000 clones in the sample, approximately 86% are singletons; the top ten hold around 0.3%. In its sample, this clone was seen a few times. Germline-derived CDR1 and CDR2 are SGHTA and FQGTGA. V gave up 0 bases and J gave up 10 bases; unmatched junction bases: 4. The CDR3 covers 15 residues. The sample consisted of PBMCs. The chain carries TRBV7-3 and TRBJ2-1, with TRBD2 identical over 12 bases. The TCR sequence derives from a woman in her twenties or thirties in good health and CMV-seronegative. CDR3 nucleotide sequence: TGTGCCAGCAGCTTAACGCCTAGCGGGAGGGAGGAGCAGTTCTTC. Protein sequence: CASSLTPSGREEQFF.